These T cell receptor beta chains were read from a single sample in a study of graft-versus-host responses after intestinal transplantation. The protocol was immunoSEQ multiplex PCR, while the TCRdb copy is restricted to in-frame clones and leaves out a portion. The sample gives under 150,000 clones, approximately 92% of which show up once; roughly 0.16% is in the top ten. These receptors have no known antigen. The source material was unstimulated CD4+ T cells sorted from spleen or lymph node cells, sampled before intestinal transplant. These receptors originate from a human donor who received an intestinal transplant. Both conserved end residues are part of each CDR3. The D gene is left open where the match is weak. Rows may omit the clone size; those that give it use once, few, many or a size class.

j_call clone_size v_call d_call cdr3_aa cdr3_nt
TRBJ1-3 few TRBV4-2 - CASSQDRLVNTIYF TGTGCCAGCAGCCAAGATCGGCTCGTAAACACCATATATTTT
TRBJ1-5 - TRBV4-2 - CASSQDRGVQGGFSNQPQHF TGTGCCAGCAGCCAAGATAGAGGTGTTCAGGGAGGTTTTAGCAATCAGCCCCAGCATTTT
TRBJ2-4 - TRBV18 - CASSPQDIQYF TGTGCCAGCTCCCCACAGGACATTCAGTACTTC
TRBJ2-3 few TRBV2 TRBD2 CASSAMPSGGLSTDTQYF TGTGCCAGCAGCGCTATGCCTAGCGGGGGGCTGAGCACAGATACGCAGTATTTT
TRBJ1-3 few TRBV18 - CASSPTDSGNTIYF TGTGCCAGCTCACCGACGGACTCTGGAAACACCATATATTTT
TRBJ1-2 - TRBV5-8 - CASSLGPYGYTF TGTGCCAGCAGCTTGGGGCCTTATGGCTACACCTTC
TRBJ2-1 - TRBV9 TRBD2 CASSVARTSGGFNEQFF TGTGCCAGCAGCGTAGCCCGGACTAGCGGGGGGTTCAATGAGCAGTTCTTC
TRBJ1-2 - TRBV10-3 - CAISEGRGRAYGYTF TGTGCCATCAGTGAGGGGAGGGGCAGGGCCTATGGCTACACCTTC
TRBJ1-6 - TRBV9 TRBD1 CASTPGGAFNSPLHF TGTGCCAGCACCCCAGGGGGGGCTTTCAATTCACCCCTCCACTTT
TRBJ2-2 - TRBV9 - CASSVDGYVGTGELFF TGTGCCAGCAGCGTAGACGGCTATGTGGGGACCGGGGAGCTGTTTTTT
TRBJ2-1 - TRBV5-3 TRBD2 CARSLAEGLAGAGNEQFF TGTGCCAGAAGCTTGGCCGAAGGACTAGCGGGGGCCGGTAATGAGCAGTTCTTC
TRBJ1-1 once TRBV11-2 - CASSLQESLNTEAFF TGTGCCAGCAGCTTACAGGAGTCATTGAACACTGAAGCTTTCTTT
TRBJ1-1 - TRBV18 - CASSPAVRTANTEAFF TGTGCCAGCTCACCGGCCGTTAGGACGGCGAACACTGAAGCTTTCTTT
TRBJ1-2 once TRBV6-5 - CASSEDGNYYGYTF TGTGCCAGCTCTGAGGACGGAAATTACTATGGCTACACCTTC
TRBJ1-1 - TRBV5-1 - CASSLALGPSGTEAFF TGCGCCAGCAGCTTAGCCCTGGGACCCAGCGGCACTGAAGCTTTCTTT
TRBJ2-7 - TRBV20-1 - CSASPLYEQYF TGCAGTGCTAGCCCCCTCTACGAGCAGTACTTC
TRBJ2-7 - TRBV6-5 - CASSSYTATEQYF TGTGCCAGCAGTTCTTACACAGCTACGGAGCAGTACTTC
TRBJ2-3 - TRBV5-4 TRBD2 CASSETSGGGTQYF TGTGCCAGCAGCGAAACTAGCGGGGGAGGAACGCAGTATTTT
TRBJ2-1 once TRBV18 - CASSPPGGEQFF TGTGCCAGCTCACCACCCGGAGGTGAGCAGTTCTTC
TRBJ2-7 - TRBV11-2 - CASRISFRGNYEQYF TGTGCCAGCAGGATTTCTTTCCGGGGTAACTACGAGCAGTACTTC
TRBJ2-7 - TRBV2 - CASREVRVGGEQYF TGTGCCAGCAGAGAGGTGAGGGTTGGAGGCGAGCAGTACTTC
TRBJ2-3 - TRBV5-1 - CASSLASGTDTQYF TGCGCCAGCAGCTTGGCTTCGGGCACAGATACGCAGTATTTT
TRBJ1-3 - TRBV5-1 - CASRVEGGNTIYF TGCGCCAGCAGAGTGGAAGGGGGAAACACCATATATTTT
TRBJ2-2 - TRBV6-1 TRBD2 CASKVGGRAGELFF TGTGCCAGCAAAGTAGGAGGGAGGGCCGGGGAGCTGTTTTTT
TRBJ1-5 - TRBV2 - CASSESDSNQPQHF TGTGCCAGCAGTGAATCTGATAGCAATCAGCCCCAGCATTTT
TRBJ2-2 - TRBV5-1 TRBD2 CASSLMASGGNTGELFF TGCGCCAGCAGCTTGATGGCTAGCGGGGGGAACACCGGGGAGCTGTTTTTT
TRBJ2-1 - TRBV7-2 TRBD1 CASSPDRVRNEQFF TGTGCCAGCAGCCCCGACAGGGTTCGGAATGAGCAGTTCTTC
TRBJ2-3 few TRBV10-2 TRBD2 CASSVAGATDTQYF TGCGCCAGCAGTGTAGCGGGGGCCACAGATACGCAGTATTTT
TRBJ2-6 - TRBV6-1 - CASMAAGSGANVLTF TGTGCCAGCATGGCTGCAGGGTCTGGGGCCAACGTCCTGACTTTC
TRBJ2-1 - TRBV6-1 TRBD2 CASSELLAGGTYNEQFF TGTGCCAGCAGTGAACTTTTAGCGGGGGGTACCTACAATGAGCAGTTCTTC
TRBJ2-5 - TRBV4-2 - CASSQVGLGNQETQYF TGTGCCAGCAGCCAAGTAGGGCTGGGGAACCAAGAGACCCAGTACTTC
TRBJ1-2 - TRBV6-1 - CASSERVGYTF TGTGCCAGCAGTGAAAGGGTCGGCTACACCTTC
TRBJ2-6 - TRBV5-1 TRBD1 CASSLPGQGAGANVLTF TGCGCCAGCAGCTTACCCGGACAGGGGGCTGGGGCCAACGTCCTGACTTTC
TRBJ2-3 - TRBV10-3 TRBD2 CAISDSGALADTQYF TGTGCCATCAGTGATAGCGGGGCGCTAGCAGATACGCAGTATTTT